The sequence of this T cell receptor beta chain was determined in a study of T cell repertoires in cytomegalovirus infection. The wider study: Indications of both CMV infection and matching HLA type were provided by public TCR beta signatures.

TCRdb reprocessed the reads with MiXCR, giving one entry per CDR3 protein. The sample has around 740,000 distinct CDR3 sequences; about 40% are singletons. Trimming removed 2 bases at V and 5 bases at J, with 4 bases between. Germline V gives CDR1 MNHEY, CDR2 SVGEGT. The CDR3 loop spans 12 amino acids. Study-wide points: Of the TCR beta families, the public ones yielded a cumulative frequency that identified carriers of CMV plus the relevant HLA. CMV-specific HLA-C-restricted TCR beta clonotypes dominated the ex vivo response.

A few counts support this clonotype. Its specificity is unknown. The source material was PBMCs. This clonotype originated in a human donor in good health (CMV status not recorded). Some clones in this sample may be carry-over from other donors' samples. This chain uses TRBV6-2 or TRBV6-3 with TRBJ2-1; the D is unclear. CDR3 loop: CASSYVNNEQFF. The DNA of the CDR3 is TGTGCCAGCAGTTACGTGAACAATGAGCAGTTCTTC.